This paragraph covers one T cell receptor beta chain sequence. Its antigen is still unknown. Researchers ran the PCR with 60 Vbeta and 13 Jbeta primers. The table came from immunoSEQ multiplex PCR; TCRdb's copy has only in-frame clones and leaves some out. The table includes fewer than 200,000 clones, roughly 80% detected once. These data belong to a study of cytomegalovirus exposure and HLA in healthy donors. Findings of the study overall: Cytomegalovirus-associated status was assigned to about 180 TCR beta chains.

This clonotype was sampled from a woman younger than 30 in good health and CMV-seronegative. Sequenced sample: PBMCs.

The CDR3 loop reads CASRRTRDGRVGEQYF. The CDR3 DNA is TGTGCCAGCAGGAGAACCCGGGACGGGAGGGTTGGGGAGCAGTACTTC. The chain recombines TRBV27 with TRBJ2-7; 8 positions match TRBD2. Germline V CDR1 and CDR2: MNHEY, SMNVEV (reference sequence). Unmatched junction bases numbered 17, after V lost 6 bases and J lost 7 bases. The CDR3 loop spans 16 amino acids.